Shown below are 3 T cell receptor beta chains from a single sample sequenced in a study of a mutant IDH1 vaccine in newly diagnosed glioma. TCRdb's copy holds only in-frame clones and misses some; the assay was immunoSEQ multiplex PCR. Of 95,000 to 100,000 clones in the sample, 70% to 90% are singletons; the top ten hold 0.56%. Time point in this sample: baseline, week 1 (first vaccination visit). Described treatment: pre-vaccination baseline after standard-of-care therapy. Here the sequenced sample was PBMCs, taken from a glioma patient treated with radiotherapy, temozolomide or both. These receptor sequences come from a woman aged 45-60 years with glioma.

The chain joins TRBV29-1 to TRBJ1-2; 8 bases agree with TRBD1. V was clipped by 6 bases and J by 6 bases; unmatched bases: 9. CDR1 SQVTM and CDR2 ANQGSEA come from the germline V gene. There are 13 residues in the CDR3. DNA of the CDR3: TGCAGCGTCCCCGACAGGGGCGGAGATGGCTACACCTTC. This codes for CSVPDRGGDGYTF.

V usage is TRBV5-1 and J usage is TRBJ2-2, with TRBD1 matching 8 bases. V lost 4 bases, J lost 5 bases, and 10 bases stayed unmatched. Germline loops: CDR1 SGHRS, CDR2 YFSETQ. This CDR3 is built from 16 residues. The CDR3 reads CASSRARTGRTGELFF. The DNA of the CDR3 is TGCGCCAGCAGCCGTGCCAGGACAGGGAGGACCGGGGAGCTGTTTTTT.

This chain joins TRBV9 and TRBJ2-3, with 11 bases fitting TRBD2. This CDR3 contains 16 residues. Germline CDR1 and CDR2: SGDLS and YYNGEE. The V gene end was trimmed by 3 bases and the J gene end by 1 base; junction bases not matched to a gene: 4. The CDR3 DNA reads TGTGCCAGCAGCGAGCAACTAGCGGGAGGCACAGATACGCAGTATTTT. Translation: CASSEQLAGGTDTQYF.